These T cell receptor beta chains were read from a single sample in a study of T cell repertoires in cytomegalovirus infection. TCRdb recomputed calls from the reads with MiXCR, one row per CDR3 protein. The data hold roughly 230,000 distinct CDR3 sequences, with 17% observed a single time. The sample taken for sequencing was CD8+ T cells from PBMCs. These receptors came from a human donor in good health (CMV status not recorded). Some clones in this sample may be carry-over from other donors' samples. The CDR3 runs from the conserved cysteine through the conserved F or W. Each record gives: V gene, J gene, D gene, CDR3 length, clone size, CDR3 protein, CDR3 DNA. D genes are given only for firm matches. Expanded clones are given a class, and other clones once, few, many or no size at all.

TRBV7-9	TRBJ2-2	NA	16	many	CASSFEAGGNTGELFF	TGTGCCAGCAGCTTCGAGGCCGGCGGGAACACCGGGGAGCTGTTTTTT
TRBV7-9	TRBJ2-5	TRBD1	15	many	CASSPRTGGAETQYF	TGTGCCAGCAGCCCGAGGACAGGGGGCGCGGAGACCCAGTACTTC
TRBV28	TRBJ2-3	TRBD2	12	many	CASSASGTIQYF	TGTGCCAGCAGCGCCTCCGGGACTATCCAGTATTTT
TRBV28	TRBJ1-1	NA	13	few	CASSTRVNTEAFF	TGTGCCAGCAGTACCCGAGTGAACACTGAAGCTTTCTTT
TRBV20-1	TRBJ2-7	NA	15	NA	CSAEEGPSGIYEQYF	TGCAGTGCGGAGGAGGGACCCTCGGGAATCTACGAGCAGTACTTC
TRBV11-3	TRBJ1-4	NA	17	NA	CASSLGPDASTNEKLFF	TGTGCCAGCAGCTTAGGGCCAGACGCCTCAACTAATGAAAAACTGTTTTTT
TRBV2	TRBJ2-7	TRBD2	13	NA	CACRAGVLYEQYF	TGTGCCTGTAGAGCGGGGGTCCTCTACGAGCAGTACTTC
TRBV7-2	TRBJ2-5	NA	13	many	CASSSGVGETQYF	TGTGCCAGCAGCTCCGGGGTAGGAGAGACCCAGTACTTC
TRBV5-6	TRBJ2-3	NA	15	NA	CASSFSLPAADTQYF	TGTGCCAGCAGCTTCAGTCTTCCCGCGGCAGATACGCAGTATTTT
TRBV7-6	TRBJ2-2	NA	14	NA	CASGGGFGAEELFF	TGTGCTAGCGGCGGGGGCTTCGGAGCTGAGGAGCTGTTTTTT
TRBV2	TRBJ1-6	NA	16	NA	CASSDRLSSYNSPLHF	TGTGCCAGCAGTGACAGGTTGAGCTCCTATAATTCACCCCTCCACTTT
TRBV11-3	TRBJ1-1	NA	14	many	CASSPGTGDTEAFF	TGTGCCAGCAGCCCGGGCACTGGGGACACTGAAGCTTTCTTT
TRBV7-2	TRBJ2-1	TRBD2	16	many	CASIQPSSGRYNEQFF	TGTGCCAGCATCCAGCCCTCTAGCGGAAGATACAATGAGCAGTTCTTC
TRBV27	TRBJ2-5	NA	15	many	CASSLSWADQETQYF	TGTGCCAGCAGTTTAAGTTGGGCGGACCAAGAGACCCAGTACTTC
TRBV6-2/TRBV6-3	TRBJ1-3	NA	14	few	CASSRQNYRNTIYF	TGTGCCAGCAGCCGCCAGAACTACCGAAACACCATATATTTT
TRBV13	TRBJ2-1	NA	15	once	CASSLARRAYNEQFF	TGTGCCAGCAGCTTAGCCAGGCGGGCGTACAATGAGCAGTTCTTC
TRBV7-9	TRBJ2-7	NA	12	many	CASSLGGKEQYF	TGTGCCAGCAGCTTAGGGGGTAAGGAGCAGTACTTC
TRBV6-1	TRBJ2-1	NA	15	few	CASTGNREYNDEQFF	TGTGCCAGCACCGGAAACAGGGAGTATAACGATGAGCAGTTCTTC
TRBV28	TRBJ1-4	TRBD1	15	NA	CASRTDRGLREKLFF	TGTGCCAGCAGAACGGACAGGGGGCTGCGTGAAAAACTGTTTTTT
TRBV5-4	TRBJ2-7	NA	15	few	CASSSQDYPDYEQYF	TGTGCCAGCAGCTCTCAGGACTATCCCGACTACGAGCAGTACTTC
TRBV20-1	TRBJ2-7	TRBD2	15	NA	CSASSGGAGRYEQYF	TGCAGTGCTTCTAGCGGGGGGGCGGGCCGATACGAGCAGTACTTC
TRBV7-6	TRBJ2-7	NA	15	many	CASSLEQPSSYEQYF	TGTGCCAGCAGCTTAGAACAGCCCAGCTCCTACGAGCAGTACTTC
TRBV6-5	TRBJ2-7	NA	14	many	CASSYSSFSDEQYF	TGTGCCAGCAGTTACTCGAGTTTCAGCGACGAGCAGTACTTC
TRBV7-7	TRBJ2-3	TRBD2	15	NA	CASAYSSGVADTQYF	TGTGCTAGCGCTTACTCTAGCGGGGTCGCAGATACGCAGTATTTT
TRBV7-6	TRBJ1-4	NA	15	many	CASSPTPGANEKLFF	TGTGCCAGCAGCCCTACCCCGGGCGCTAATGAAAAACTGTTTTTT
TRBV7-6	TRBJ2-1	TRBD2	16	NA	CASSSGTSGAYNEQFF	TGTGCCAGCAGCTCGGGGACTAGCGGGGCCTACAATGAGCAGTTCTTC
TRBV7-8	TRBJ2-2	NA	13	many	CASSPQVAGELFF	TGTGCCAGCAGCCCGCAAGTTGCCGGGGAGCTGTTTTTT
TRBV11-2	TRBJ1-2	NA	16	many	CASSLDQGGANYGYTF	TGTGCCAGCAGCTTAGATCAAGGAGGGGCGAACTATGGCTACACCTTC
TRBV6-1	TRBJ2-7	TRBD1	15	few	CASSVWEDRAYEQYF	TGTGCCAGCAGTGTCTGGGAGGACAGGGCCTACGAGCAGTACTTC
TRBV6-1	TRBJ2-5	NA	12	NA	CASVANAETQYF	TGTGCCAGCGTGGCGAACGCAGAGACCCAGTACTTC
TRBV7-2	TRBJ1-6	NA	15	many	CASSFRRGFNSPLHF	TGTGCCAGCAGTTTCCGGAGGGGCTTCAATTCACCCCTCCACTTT
TRBV7-2	TRBJ2-5	TRBD1	14	many	CASSLGQTQETQYF	TGTGCCAGCAGCTTGGGACAGACCCAAGAGACCCAGTACTTC
TRBV20-1	TRBJ2-1	NA	16	NA	CSARFGRGFGYDEQFF	TGCAGTGCTAGATTCGGCAGGGGATTTGGGTACGATGAGCAGTTCTTC
TRBV5-4	TRBJ2-1	TRBD1	16	NA	CASSSTGQGLTNEQFF	TGTGCCAGCAGTTCAACTGGACAGGGGTTGACCAATGAGCAGTTCTTC
TRBV7-6	TRBJ2-7	NA	14	many	CASSLWAQGGEQYF	TGTGCCAGCAGCTTATGGGCCCAGGGGGGGGAGCAGTACTTC
TRBV28	TRBJ2-7	TRBD1	15	NA	CTSSSPNRDSYEQYF	TGTACCAGCAGTTCACCGAACCGGGACAGCTACGAGCAGTACTTC
TRBV7-6	TRBJ2-2	NA	12	many	CASSFATGELFF	TGTGCCAGCAGCTTCGCCACCGGGGAGCTGTTTTTT
TRBV19	TRBJ2-7	NA	13	many	CASSGTGFYEQYF	TGTGCCAGTAGTGGCACAGGGTTCTACGAGCAGTACTTC
TRBV2	TRBJ2-1	NA	16	few	CASSGDRNQLYNEQFF	TGTGCCAGCAGTGGGGACCGCAACCAGCTATACAATGAGCAGTTCTTC
TRBV28	TRBJ2-7	NA	14	NA	CASSFGGLAYEQYF	TGTGCCAGCAGTTTCGGGGGGCTAGCCTACGAGCAGTACTTC
TRBV28	TRBJ2-5	TRBD2	15	many	CASRDSGGPQETQYF	TGTGCCAGCAGAGATAGCGGGGGGCCCCAAGAGACCCAGTACTTC
TRBV7-2	TRBJ2-6	NA	13	many	CASSSDGANVLTF	TGTGCCAGCAGCTCTGACGGGGCCAACGTCCTGACTTTC
TRBV27	TRBJ1-2	TRBD1	17	few	CASSLPPGDSAFYGYTF	TGTGCCAGCAGTTTACCCCCGGGGGACAGTGCCTTCTATGGCTACACCTTC
TRBV14	TRBJ1-2	TRBD1	14	many	CASSHGDREFGYTF	TGTGCCAGCAGCCATGGGGACAGGGAATTTGGCTACACCTTC
TRBV27	TRBJ2-7	NA	15	many	CASSISTGSSYEQYF	TGTGCCAGCAGTATATCCACAGGAAGCTCCTACGAGCAGTACTTC
TRBV12-3/TRBV12-4	TRBJ1-1	NA	16	many	CASSLARSTLNTEAFF	TGTGCCAGCAGTTTAGCGAGGTCCACGCTGAACACTGAAGCTTTCTTT
TRBV10-3	TRBJ1-2	NA	15	NA	CAISESRRQVGGYTF	TGTGCCATCAGTGAGTCGAGAAGACAGGTGGGAGGCTACACCTTC
TRBV4-1	TRBJ2-3	NA	15	NA	CASSPSILRTDTQYF	TGCGCCAGCAGCCCGTCAATTCTCCGCACAGATACGCAGTATTTT